The entry that follows covers one T cell receptor (beta chain) sequence. The antigen is unknown. Naive, central memory, regulatory and stem cell-like memory cells within the CD4+ compartment were sorted using CD45RO/CCR7/CD25/CD127/CD95/CD27. V gave up 3 bases and J gave up 10 bases; unmatched junction bases: 11. Germline CDR1 reads MGHDK; CDR2 reads SYGVNS. The CDR3 is 17 amino acids. The data derive from a study of beta chain features in type 1 diabetes. The entirety of the isolated RNA underwent reverse transcription, so expressed TCRB transcripts were sequenced. A few million reads, on average, came from each naive, central memory and regulatory T cell sample. Profiled with immunoSEQ multiplex PCR; TCRdb holds only in-frame clones, not every one. The table includes around 250,000 clones, around 21% detected once. Study outcomes and limitations: TCRB CDR3s from Type 1 diabetes patients were moderately but significantly shorter in all four CD4+ subsets.

The sequencing input was naive CD4+ T cells from blood. This rearrangement joins TRBV25-1 to TRBJ1-6, with 11 nucleotides matching TRBD1. The receptor was derived from a woman between 40 and 55 years old with type 1 diabetes. The CDR3 DNA is TGTGCCAGCAGTGACCCCGGGACAGGGGGACGGGTATCACCCCTCCACTTT. This codes for CASSDPGTGGRVSPLHF.